The clone carrying this T cell receptor (beta chain) was found a few times. The antigen is undetermined. V gave up 11 bases and J gave up 7 bases, with 11 bases separating them. Germline V lookup: CDR1 MDHEN, CDR2 SYDVKM. This CDR3 region has 11 residues. This sample stems from a study of shared clonotypes between healthy human individuals. Turning to the study itself: The donor pool was made up of two women and three men aged 18 to 49.

Overall study results and limits: Sequencing depth was a factor that was expected to affect clonotype sharing among donors.

Sequencing was at deep level. Evenly divided among several immunoSEQ plates was the genomic DNA of each subset. TCRdb's table, derived via immunoSEQ multiplex PCR, lists solely in-frame clones and lacks some. The repertoire holds approximately 510,000 clones, with about four fifths as singletons. This chain connects TRBV28 to TRBJ2-2; the D is unclear. The sample consisted of PBMCs. The sequence was collected from a woman aged 40 to 49 in good health. Some clones in this sample may be carry-over from other donors' samples. DNA for the CDR3: TGTGCCCACAGACGCGACGGGGAGCTGTTTTTT. This codes for CAHRRDGELFF.